The 22 T cell receptor beta chains in this list originate from one sample, sequenced in a study of cytomegalovirus exposure and HLA in healthy donors. The repertoire was sequenced with immunoSEQ multiplex PCR; TCRdb's copy has only in-frame clones and lacks some. This table has roughly 68,000 clones, roughly 95% appearing once. Material: PBMCs. The receptors stem from a man aged 18 to 30 in good health and CMV-seronegative.

The gene calls are TRBV7-9 and TRBJ2-3; 7 bases are shared with TRBD1. The CDR3 runs to 16 residues. The ends lost 5 bases at V and 2 bases at J; junction bases unmatched: 10. Germline CDR1 is SEHNR and CDR2 is FQNEAQ (reference sequence). The DNA for the CDR3 is TGTGCCAGCAGCCCGGAGACAGGGCCGGCCACAGATACGCAGTATTTT. It codes for CASSPETGPATDTQYF.

V gene TRBV2 combines with J gene TRBJ1-5; TRBD1 matches 7 bases. Losses at the gene ends were 4 bases for V and 3 bases for J; bases not matched to a gene: 3. This CDR3 contains 14 residues. The germline gives CDR1 SNHLY, CDR2 FYNNEI. DNA for the CDR3: TGTGCCAGCAGTGCCAGGGGGGACAATCAGCCCCAGCATTTT. Amino acids: CASSARGDNQPQHF.

The chain combines TRBV14 with TRBJ2-7; 11 bases are shared with TRBD2. CDR3 length: 17 residues. Germline-derived CDR1 and CDR2 are SGHDN and FVKESK. Unmatched junction bases numbered 7, after V lost 3 bases and J lost 0 bases. CDR3: CASSQGGLADYSYEQYF. CDR3 DNA sequence: TGTGCCAGCAGCCAGGGGGGACTAGCGGACTACTCCTACGAGCAGTACTTC.

V and J are TRBV5-1 and TRBJ1-2, with 10 bases that match TRBD1. Germline V gene lookup returns CDR1 SGHRS and CDR2 YFSETQ. Unmatched junction bases numbered 6, after V lost 4 bases and J lost 0 bases. The length of the CDR3 is 16 residues. CDR3 nucleotides: TGCGCCAGCAGCACCGGACAGGGGGAGGCTAACTATGGCTACACCTTC. It codes for CASSTGQGEANYGYTF.

The chain carries TRBV2 and TRBJ2-7, with 7 bases identical to TRBD1. The CDR3 runs to 14 residues. Germline lookup yields CDR1 SNHLY and CDR2 FYNNEI. Trimming at V came to 8 bases and at J to 0 bases, leaving 7 bases not matched to a gene. The CDR3 coding sequence is TGTGCCAGCCAAGACAGGGATCACTCCTACGAGCAGTACTTC. Its translation is CASQDRDHSYEQYF.

This sequence joins TRBV2 and TRBJ1-1; D possibly corresponds to TRBD1 (6 bases). Germline V lookup: CDR1 SNHLY, CDR2 FYNNEI. The CDR3 consists of 15 residues. V was trimmed by 5 bases and J by 1 base, leaving 14 bases between them. The CDR3 loop is CASSYTQGRNTEAFF. CDR3 DNA: TGTGCCAGCAGTTACACCCAGGGGAGGAACACTGAAGCTTTCTTT.

The chain links TRBV28 to TRBJ1-2; the match to TRBD1 covers 8 bases. There are 14 residues in the CDR3. Trimming cost V 9 bases and J 8 bases; bases outside gene matches: 14. Germline CDR1 is MDHEN and CDR2 is SYDVKM. The CDR3: CASIWTGRSRGYTF. As DNA, the CDR3 is TGTGCCAGTATTTGGACAGGGAGGAGTCGGGGCTACACCTTC.

V is TRBV6-1 and J is TRBJ1-1, with D unresolved. Germline loops: CDR1 MNHNS, CDR2 SASEGT. The CDR3 runs 13 residues. Trimming took off 5 bases at V and 3 bases at J, with 10 bases between the two ends. The CDR3 is CASSYSGYTEAFF. The CDR3 DNA sequence: TGTGCCAGCAGTTATTCGGGGTACACTGAAGCTTTCTTT.

The count of this clone is one. This chain joins TRBV6-5 and TRBJ2-7, with 9 bases identical to TRBD2. This CDR3 spans 15 amino acids. Germline CDR1 is MNHEY and CDR2 is SVGAGI. The ends lost 10 bases at V and 1 base at J; junction bases unmatched: 11. The CDR3 protein is CATKLAGIGSYEQYF. The CDR3 coding sequence is TGTGCCACCAAGCTAGCGGGAATTGGATCCTACGAGCAGTACTTC.

V usage is TRBV7-9 and J usage is TRBJ2-1; unclear D gene. In germline, CDR1 is SEHNR, CDR2 FQNEAQ (reference sequence). The CDR3 has 14 amino acids. V shed 0 bases and J shed 4 bases, with 7 bases lying between them. This CDR3 is CASSLARMYNEQFF. The CDR3 region has the DNA TGTGCCAGCAGCTTAGCCAGGATGTACAATGAGCAGTTCTTC.

The J gene is TRBJ2-7, the V gene TRBV27, with 10 bases aligning to TRBD2. V dropped 2 bases and J dropped 6; count of bases not matched to a gene: 10. The CDR3 length is 16 residues. CDR1 is MNHEY, CDR2 SMNVEV, per germline (reference sequence). The CDR3 loop is CASSLLVLAGSGEQYF. DNA for the CDR3: TGTGCCAGCAGTTTACTAGTACTAGCGGGATCGGGCGAGCAGTACTTC.

The rearrangement links TRBV6-6 to TRBJ1-2, with 10 bases fitting TRBD1. V trimming: 2 bases; J trimming: 6 bases; junction bases outside the gene matches: 6. The CDR3 spans 15 residues. Germline V gene sequence: CDR1 MNHNY, CDR2 SVGAGI (reference sequence). The CDR3 reads CASSYRQGALDGYTF. The CDR3 DNA reads TGTGCCAGCAGTTACAGACAGGGGGCCCTGGATGGCTACACCTTC.

The chain links TRBV9 to TRBJ2-2; no firm D call. CDR3 length: 13 residues. The germline CDR1 and CDR2 sequences are SGDLS and YYNGEE. V was trimmed by 2 bases and J by 4 bases, leaving 6 bases between them. CDR3 sequence (DNA): TGTGCCAGCAGCGTTTACGGCACCGGGGAGCTGTTTTTT. It yields the protein CASSVYGTGELFF.

The CDR3: CASSHRGQSSYNEQFF. CDR3 DNA: TGCGCCAGCAGCCATCGGGGACAGAGCTCCTACAATGAGCAGTTCTTC. The chain couples TRBV4-1 to TRBJ2-1, with 7 bases matching TRBD1. From germline, CDR1 is MGHRA and CDR2 YSYEKL. There are 16 residues in the CDR3. J was trimmed by 0 bases and V by 3 bases; bases with no gene match: 5.

CDR3 in amino acids: CATNRGKNLYQPQHF. The CDR3 bases are TGTGCCACTAATAGAGGGAAAAACCTTTATCAGCCCCAGCATTTT. The chain recombines TRBV19 with TRBJ1-5; D remains ambiguous. The CDR3 length is 15 residues. Germline V gives CDR1 LNHDA, CDR2 SQIVND (reference sequence). Trimming took 10 bases from V and 5 from J, leaving 21 bases between them.

CDR3 nucleotides: TGTGCCAGTACCCCACTAGCGGGCACTTACAATGAGCAGTTCTTC. This sequence encodes CASTPLAGTYNEQFF. The V call is TRBV19, the J call TRBJ2-1; 9 nucleotides align to TRBD2. Germline trimming cut 7 bases from V and 4 bases from J; bases unmatched to any gene: 8. The germline V gene encodes CDR1 LNHDA and CDR2 SQIVND (reference sequence). The length of the CDR3 is 15 residues.

The chain carries TRBV4-2 and TRBJ2-7; the match to TRBD2 covers 7 bases. Germline V gene sequence: CDR1 LGHNA, CDR2 YNFKEQ. The CDR3 has 15 residues. V lost 3 bases to trimming and J lost 2 bases; unmatched junction nucleotides: 7. The DNA for the CDR3 is TGTGCCAGCAGCCATAACCAGCGGGGCGCCTACGAGCAGTACTTC. It encodes CASSHNQRGAYEQYF.

V and J are TRBV5-1 and TRBJ2-1; D is undetermined. Germline assignment: CDR1 SGHRS and CDR2 YFSETQ. Trimming shortened V by 2 bases and J by 4 bases, and 10 bases separated the two germline ends. This CDR3 spans 14 amino acids. CDR3 region: CASSLGGLYNEQFF. The CDR3 coding sequence is TGCGCCAGCAGCTTAGGTGGGCTTTACAATGAGCAGTTCTTC.

The chain has TRBV6-1 and TRBJ1-5; D uncertain. This CDR3 contains 12 residues. Germline lookup yields CDR1 MNHNS and CDR2 SASEGT. Trimming shortened V by 2 bases and J by 4 bases, and 3 bases separated the two germline ends. CDR3 sequence reads: CASSELNQPQHF. The CDR3 bases are TGTGCCAGCAGTGAACTAAATCAGCCCCAGCATTTT.

J is TRBJ1-1 and V is TRBV5-1; 8 nucleotides align to TRBD1. V lost 3 bases and J lost 5; bases outside the gene matches: 9. The germline CDR1 and CDR2 sequences are SGHRS and YFSETQ. The CDR3 loop spans 15 amino acids. The CDR3 reads CASSSTGAIYTEAFF. CDR3 DNA sequence: TGCGCCAGCAGCTCGACAGGGGCGATTTATACTGAAGCTTTCTTT.

The chain recombines TRBV27 with TRBJ2-5; TRBD1 aligns across 9 bases. The CDR3 is 15 residues long. From germline, CDR1 is MNHEY and CDR2 SMNVEV (reference sequence). V lost 4 bases to trimming and J lost 4 bases; unmatched junction nucleotides: 7. The CDR3 DNA is TGTGCCAGCAGTTCATTAGGACAGGGGCGAGAGACCCAGTACTTC. Translated, it gives CASSSLGQGRETQYF.

The chain links TRBV28 to TRBJ2-3; possible D gene TRBD1, 5 bases. Germline values: CDR1 MDHEN, CDR2 SYDVKM. The ends were cut back, 6 bases at V and 2 bases at J, with 15 bases in the middle. The CDR3 sequence is 15 residues long. In DNA, the CDR3 is TGTGCCAGCAGGCGGATGGCAGGGTTCACAGATACGCAGTATTTT. Its translation is CASRRMAGFTDTQYF.